This is a list of T cell receptor beta chains from one sample in a study of OX40 agonist ivuxolimab in advanced cancers. Some clones are missing from TCRdb's copy, which holds only in-frame ones; the method was immunoSEQ multiplex PCR. The sample shows 100,000 to 150,000 clones, about nine tenths of them seen only once. Here the sequenced sample was CD4+ or CD8+ T cells sorted from blood, taken in a trial of the OX40 agonist ivuxolimab. The receptor source for this set is an adult with an advanced solid tumor such as melanoma, head and neck, liver or kidney cancer. The CDR3 runs from the conserved cysteine through the conserved F or W. The D gene is left open where the match is weak. Clone size is not always given. Where it is, it says once, few, many or a class for expanded clones.

>-|TRBV9|12|-|TRBJ2-1
TGTGCCAGTCAAAGCTCCTACAATGAGCAGTTCTTC
CASQSSYNEQFF
>-|TRBV18|13|-|TRBJ2-5
TGTGCCAGCTCACGCCTAAACGGGGAGACCCAGTACTTC
CASSRLNGETQYF
>-|TRBV6-1|15|-|TRBJ2-2
TGTGCCAGCAGTGCCACCCCTGGGACCGGGTTGGAGCTGTTTTTT
CASSATPGTGLELFF
>-|TRBV6-1|13|-|TRBJ1-5
TGTGCCAGCAGTGAAGCAGGAGGACAGCCCCAGCATTTT
CASSEAGGQPQHF
>-|TRBV4-1|15|-|TRBJ1-1
TGCGCCAGCAGCCAAGAACGAGCCGTTGGGGCTGAAGCTTTCTTT
CASSQERAVGAEAFF
>-|TRBV7-9|14|-|TRBJ2-3
TGTGCCAGCAGCCCAATTCAGGGGACAGATACGCAGTATTTT
CASSPIQGTDTQYF
>-|TRBV29-1|14|-|TRBJ1-1
TGCAGAATTTGGGGGCCTGACTCCACCACTGAAGCTTTCTTT
CRIWGPDSTTEAFF
>TRBD1|TRBV5-6|14|-|TRBJ2-7
TGTGCCAGCAGCCCGGGGTCAGGGGGTCTGGTGCAGTACTTC
CASSPGSGGLVQYF
>TRBD1|TRBV10-3|17|once|TRBJ1-5
TGTGCCATCAGTGACCTCCGACAGGGCCCGCGGGATCAGCCCCAGCATTTT
CAISDLRQGPRDQPQHF
>-|TRBV29-1|11|-|TRBJ1-1
TGCAGCGTTTACGGGAACACTGAAGCTTTCTTT
CSVYGNTEAFF
>-|TRBV9|13|-|TRBJ2-7
TGTGCCAGCAGCGTAGCACAGCACTACGAGCAGTACTTC
CASSVAQHYEQYF
>-|TRBV11-2|15|-|TRBJ2-7
TGTGCCAGCAGCTTAGAGAACACAGGATACTACGAGCAGTACTTC
CASSLENTGYYEQYF
>-|TRBV6-1|14|-|TRBJ2-7
TGTGCCAGCAGTGCGCTTAAAAAGGCCTACGAGCAGTACTTC
CASSALKKAYEQYF
>-|TRBV30|14|-|TRBJ1-1
TGTGCCTGGAGTGTAAACAGGATGAACACTGAAGCTTTCTTT
CAWSVNRMNTEAFF
>TRBD1|TRBV30|13|-|TRBJ2-7
TGTGCCTGGTCTTCACAGGGGGCTGGTGAGCAGTACTTC
CAWSSQGAGEQYF